The present T cell receptor beta chain was sequenced within a study of cytomegalovirus exposure and HLA in healthy donors. CDR3 length equals 11 residues. Trimming cost V 3 bases and J 8 bases, with 8 bases left between them. Germline V gene sequence: CDR1 DFQATT, CDR2 SNEGSKA (reference sequence). As for the donors, each was a healthy bone marrow donor. The PCR ran on 60 Vbeta and 13 Jbeta primers. Under the authors' procedure: The authors later counted roughly 77 million unique TCR beta chains, around 9.9 million of them shared. Measured with immunoSEQ multiplex PCR; TCRdb has only the in-frame clones, and not every one. The D gene and trimming were derived from the DNA, and the V and J assignments and clone size from that table. Of more than 90,000 clones listed, less than 80% are singletons. The sample holds a few counts of this clone.

Sequencing was performed on PBMCs. The chain recombines TRBV20-1 with TRBJ1-5; D is unclear. The sequence came from a man between 35 and 55 years old in good health and CMV-seronegative. The CDR3 is CSASPEEPQHF. DNA for the CDR3: TGCAGTGCTAGTCCCGAGGAGCCCCAGCATTTT.